A single sample gave rise to the 10 T cell receptor beta chains below, sequenced in a study of T cells in Graves' hyperthyroidism and ophthalmopathy. Amplification of TCR beta CDR3 regions was performed using RNA transcripts as template. The TCR CDR3 first-round RT-PCR relied on the HTBI primer set. One entry per CDR3 protein, called by TCRdb with MiXCR from the multiplex PCR reads. The sample contains 300,000 to 450,000 distinct CDR3 sequences, 13% to 15% of which appear only once. The sample consisted of blood. These receptors all stem from a woman between 25 and 40 years old with Graves' ophthalmopathy.

The chain employs TRBV4-1 and TRBJ2-1, with TRBD2 as a possible D gene (6 bases). Germline V gene lookup returns CDR1 MGHRA and CDR2 YSYEKL. The ends were cut back, 1 base at V and 9 bases at J, with 16 bases in the middle. The CDR3 length is 15 residues. The CDR3 coding sequence is TGCGCCAGCAGCCAAGTTGCGGGTGGCGGGGTTGAGCAGTTCTTC. This encodes CASSQVAGGGVEQFF.

This clonotype has ten or more counts. The chain is built from TRBV5-5 and TRBJ2-3; the match to TRBD1 covers 8 bases. Trimming at V came to 0 bases and at J to 6 bases, leaving 9 bases not matched to a gene. The CDR3 consists of 16 residues. Germline CDR1 and CDR2: SGHKS and YYEKEE (reference sequence). The CDR3 here is CASSLVLQGGKDTQYF. Written as DNA, the CDR3 is TGTGCCAGCAGCTTGGTTTTACAGGGGGGAAAGGATACGCAGTATTTT.

This clonotype was seen at least ten times. The chain joins TRBV9 to TRBJ2-1; D is perhaps TRBD1 or TRBD2 (5 bases each). Trimming left V 7 bases short and J 6 bases short, with 14 bases between. CDR1 and CDR2 from the germline V gene are SGDLS and YYNGEE. CDR3 size: 13 residues. CDR3 region: CASGTGTVNEQFF. CDR3 sequence (DNA): TGTGCCAGCGGAACTGGGACGGTCAATGAGCAGTTCTTC.

This clonotype was observed at least ten times. The CDR3 bases are TGCAGTGCTAGCCCGGACGCCCGATTGGGCGAGCAGTACTTC. Residues: CSASPDARLGEQYF. This chain joins TRBV20-1 and TRBJ2-7; D is undetermined. Per the germline V gene, CDR1 is DFQATT and CDR2 is SNEGSKA (reference sequence). The CDR3 loop spans 14 amino acids. The V and J ends lost 3 bases and 6 bases respectively, with 18 bases between them.

This clonotype was counted ten times or more. The chain employs TRBV27 and TRBJ2-1; TRBD2 agrees at 15 bases. The CDR3 runs 18 residues. V was clipped by 7 bases and J by 5 bases; unmatched bases: 12. The germline V gene has CDR1 MNHEY and CDR2 SMNVEV (reference sequence). Here the CDR3 DNA reads TGTGCCAGCACCCCGGGACTAGCGGGGGGATTTTTGGACAATGAGCAGTTCTTC. Amino acids: CASTPGLAGGFLDNEQFF.

V usage is TRBV6-1 and J usage is TRBJ1-3; 7 nucleotides line up with TRBD1. V shed 5 bases, J shed 0 bases, and the junction held 4 bases outside the gene matches. CDR3 size: 15 residues. Germline CDR1 is MNHNS and CDR2 is SASEGT. This chain's CDR3 is CASSQGGISGNTIYF. CDR3 bases: TGTGCCAGCAGTCAGGGGGGGATCTCTGGAAACACCATATATTTT.

The CDR3 loop is CASSPRTGFRPETQYF. CDR3 DNA: TGTGCCAGCAGTCCCCGGACAGGGTTCCGTCCAGAGACCCAGTACTTC. J is TRBJ2-5 and V is TRBV12-3 or TRBV12-4; 8 nucleotides agree with TRBD1. This CDR3 comprises 16 residues. V shed 5 bases, J shed 4 bases, and the junction held 12 bases outside the gene matches.

The chain has TRBV7-2 and TRBJ2-7, with 10 bases aligning to TRBD2. The germline V gene encodes CDR1 SGHTA and CDR2 FQGNSA. The CDR3 has 14 residues. V lost 5 bases and J lost 3; bases outside the gene matches: 4. CDR3 coding DNA: TGTGCCAGCAGCCCACTAGCGGGGTTCTACGAGCAGTACTTC. Its protein product is CASSPLAGFYEQYF. The full variable domain, with the rest looked up from reference TRBV7-2 and TRBJ2-7, is GAGVSQSPSNKVTEKGKDVELRCDPISGHTALYWYRQSLGQGLEFLIYFQGNSAPDKSGLPSDRFSAERTGGSVSTLTIQRTQQEDSAVYLCASSPLAGFYEQYFGPGTRLTVT.

This clonotype was seen ten or more times. The chain employs TRBV7-9 and TRBJ1-1, with D possibly being TRBD1 (6 bases). Trimming removed 5 bases at V and 7 bases at J, with 20 bases between. This CDR3 spans 15 amino acids. Per germline, CDR1 SEHNR and CDR2 FQNEAQ (reference sequence). The CDR3: CASSLGLRGAGEAFF. The CDR3 DNA sequence: TGTGCCAGCAGCCTAGGATTACGGGGGGCAGGTGAAGCTTTCTTT.

Ten or more counts support this clonotype. The V call is TRBV20-1, the J call TRBJ2-1; D is perhaps TRBD2 (7 bases). The germline V and J ends were trimmed by 6 bases and 6 bases, with 18 bases remaining between them. Germline V CDR1 and CDR2: DFQATT, SNEGSKA (reference sequence). The CDR3 loop spans 14 amino acids. Here the CDR3 DNA reads TGCAGTGCGAAGGGGGGGGGGCCATCCAATGAGCAGTTCTTC. It specifies CSAKGGGPSNEQFF.